The clone carrying this TCR beta chain appeared a few times. The gene names given are mouse names. Read data end 4 residues before the CDR3 end; the end is taken from the germline J gene. The sample belongs to a study of CD8+ T cells in alopecia areata. After isolation, RNA underwent reverse transcription to generate cDNA as the sequencing template. The assay was immunoSEQ multiplex PCR, and TCRdb's table has in-frame clones only and misses some. Recorded here are 270,000 or so clones, none singletons. The germline V gene encodes CDR1 FNHDT and CDR2 SITEND (reference sequence). This CDR3 is built from 13 residues. On the basis of CD4, CD8alpha, NKG2D, NKG2ACE and other markers, pooled cutaneous lymph node cells were sorted.

This TCR was sampled from a C3H/HeJ mouse with alopecia areata. Mouse MHC haplotype: H2-k. Input material: CD4+ T cells sorted from a lymph node. This chain uses TRBV19 with TRBJ2-7; tentative D call: TRBD1 (6 bases). The part of the CDR3 DNA that was read is TGTGCCAGCAGTCTGGACAGAAAGTAT. Translation gives CASSLDRKY. The full CDR3 reads CASSLDRKYEQYF.